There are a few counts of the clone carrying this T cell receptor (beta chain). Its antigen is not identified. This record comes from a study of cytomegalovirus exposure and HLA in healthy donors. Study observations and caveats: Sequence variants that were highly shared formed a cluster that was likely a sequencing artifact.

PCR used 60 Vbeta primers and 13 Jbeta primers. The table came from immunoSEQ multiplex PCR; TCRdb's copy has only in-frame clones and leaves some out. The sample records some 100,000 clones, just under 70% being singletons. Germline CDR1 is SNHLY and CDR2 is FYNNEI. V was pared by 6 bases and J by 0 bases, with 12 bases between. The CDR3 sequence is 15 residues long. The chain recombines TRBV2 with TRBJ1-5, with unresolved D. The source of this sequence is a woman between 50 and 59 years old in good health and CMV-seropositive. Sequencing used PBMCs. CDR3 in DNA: TGTGCCAGCAGGGCGGAGTCCGTTAGCAATCAGCCCCAGCATTTT. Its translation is CASRAESVSNQPQHF.